Listed below are T cell receptor beta chains from one sample, sequenced in a study of CD8 T cells in ankylosing spondylitis. Each CDR3 protein is one row after TCRdb ran MiXCR on the 5' RACE reads. The table records roughly 350,000 distinct CDR3 sequences, roughly 8% of them present only once. Material for sequencing was blood, either unsorted or a sorted T cell fraction (not recorded which). These receptor sequences come from a male donor with ankylosing spondylitis. CDR3s include the opening cysteine and the closing phenylalanine or tryptophan. Each record gives: J gene, clone size, D gene, V gene, CDR3 DNA, CDR3 protein. D genes are given only for firm matches. Rows may omit the clone size; those that give it use once, few, many or a size class.

j_gene: TRBJ1-1; abundance: NA; d_gene: NA; v_gene: TRBV7-9; CDR3nt: TGTGCCAGCAGCTTAGCGCTCCCAGGGGTCGGTACTGAAGCTTTCTTT; CDR3aa: CASSLALPGVGTEAFF
j_gene: TRBJ1-5; abundance: NA; d_gene: NA; v_gene: TRBV15; CDR3nt: TGTGCCACCAGCAGAGAGACGGGGAGCAATCAGCCCCAGCATTTT; CDR3aa: CATSRETGSNQPQHF
j_gene: TRBJ2-3; abundance: few; d_gene: NA; v_gene: TRBV7-9; CDR3nt: TGTGCCAGCAGCCCCCTGAGTGAGGGGCTAGATACGCAGTATTTT; CDR3aa: CASSPLSEGLDTQYF
j_gene: TRBJ2-6; abundance: few; d_gene: TRBD1; v_gene: TRBV19; CDR3nt: TGTGCCAGTAGTATAGATCGGGACAGCCTCTCTGGGGCCAACGTCCTGACTTTC; CDR3aa: CASSIDRDSLSGANVLTF
j_gene: TRBJ2-3; abundance: many; d_gene: NA; v_gene: TRBV27; CDR3nt: TGTGCCAGCAGTTTTTTCGGGGGAAGAGGCACAGATACGCAGTATTTT; CDR3aa: CASSFFGGRGTDTQYF
j_gene: TRBJ1-2; abundance: NA; d_gene: NA; v_gene: TRBV5-1; CDR3nt: TGCGCCAGCTGGGGCGGCGAGGTCATCGATGGCTACACCTTC; CDR3aa: CASWGGEVIDGYTF
j_gene: TRBJ2-2; abundance: many; d_gene: TRBD1; v_gene: TRBV4-1; CDR3nt: TGCGCCAGCAGCCAAACAGGGACAGCGGACACCGGGGAGCTGTTTTTT; CDR3aa: CASSQTGTADTGELFF
j_gene: TRBJ2-3; abundance: NA; d_gene: NA; v_gene: TRBV29-1; CDR3nt: TGCAGCGTTGAATCCTGGGCTCGGACAGATACGCAGTATTTT; CDR3aa: CSVESWARTDTQYF
j_gene: TRBJ2-3; abundance: many; d_gene: TRBD1; v_gene: TRBV5-1; CDR3nt: TGCGCCAGCAGCCGGGACAGGGCAGGAGATACGCAGTATTTT; CDR3aa: CASSRDRAGDTQYF
j_gene: TRBJ2-1; abundance: few; d_gene: NA; v_gene: TRBV9; CDR3nt: TGTGCCAGCAGGAGAGGGAGTAGCTCCTACAATGAGCAGTTCTTC; CDR3aa: CASRRGSSSYNEQFF
j_gene: TRBJ1-2; abundance: many; d_gene: TRBD1; v_gene: TRBV18; CDR3nt: TGTGCCAGCTCACCATGGACAGGGGATGACTATGGCTACACCTTC; CDR3aa: CASSPWTGDDYGYTF
j_gene: TRBJ2-1; abundance: few; d_gene: NA; v_gene: TRBV29-1; CDR3nt: TGCAGCGTGCCCACGGGCCTTTTGGATGAGCAGTTCTTC; CDR3aa: CSVPTGLLDEQFF
j_gene: TRBJ2-3; abundance: few; d_gene: NA; v_gene: TRBV14; CDR3nt: TGTGCCAGCAGCCAAGATTGGACAGATACGCAGTATTTT; CDR3aa: CASSQDWTDTQYF
j_gene: TRBJ2-1; abundance: few; d_gene: NA; v_gene: TRBV20-1; CDR3nt: TGCAGTGCTAGACCTTGGACTCACCCCGAAGTGTATGAGCAGTTCTTC; CDR3aa: CSARPWTHPEVYEQFF
j_gene: TRBJ2-5; abundance: NA; d_gene: TRBD2; v_gene: TRBV9; CDR3nt: TGTGCCAGCAGCCCCACAGGACTAGCGGGAGTGGAGACCCAGTACTTC; CDR3aa: CASSPTGLAGVETQYF
j_gene: TRBJ1-5; abundance: few; d_gene: TRBD1; v_gene: TRBV2; CDR3nt: TGTGCCAGCCTGGAGGACAGGGGTAGCAATCAGCCCCAGCATTTT; CDR3aa: CASLEDRGSNQPQHF
j_gene: TRBJ1-6; abundance: many; d_gene: NA; v_gene: TRBV24-1; CDR3nt: TGTGCCACCAGTGCGGGCTTACCGGGGTCACCCCTCCACTTT; CDR3aa: CATSAGLPGSPLHF
j_gene: TRBJ2-7; abundance: NA; d_gene: NA; v_gene: TRBV19; CDR3nt: TGTGCCAGTAGTATGAACACAGTTGGGGAGCAGTACTTC; CDR3aa: CASSMNTVGEQYF
j_gene: TRBJ2-7; abundance: many; d_gene: TRBD2; v_gene: TRBV5-1; CDR3nt: TGCGCCAGCAGCCAGGGACTAGCGGGAAGTAACGAGCAGTACTTC; CDR3aa: CASSQGLAGSNEQYF
j_gene: TRBJ2-1; abundance: many; d_gene: NA; v_gene: TRBV11-2; CDR3nt: TGTGCCAGCAGCTTAGGTGCACACCTAAGACAAGATGAGCAGTTCTTC; CDR3aa: CASSLGAHLRQDEQFF